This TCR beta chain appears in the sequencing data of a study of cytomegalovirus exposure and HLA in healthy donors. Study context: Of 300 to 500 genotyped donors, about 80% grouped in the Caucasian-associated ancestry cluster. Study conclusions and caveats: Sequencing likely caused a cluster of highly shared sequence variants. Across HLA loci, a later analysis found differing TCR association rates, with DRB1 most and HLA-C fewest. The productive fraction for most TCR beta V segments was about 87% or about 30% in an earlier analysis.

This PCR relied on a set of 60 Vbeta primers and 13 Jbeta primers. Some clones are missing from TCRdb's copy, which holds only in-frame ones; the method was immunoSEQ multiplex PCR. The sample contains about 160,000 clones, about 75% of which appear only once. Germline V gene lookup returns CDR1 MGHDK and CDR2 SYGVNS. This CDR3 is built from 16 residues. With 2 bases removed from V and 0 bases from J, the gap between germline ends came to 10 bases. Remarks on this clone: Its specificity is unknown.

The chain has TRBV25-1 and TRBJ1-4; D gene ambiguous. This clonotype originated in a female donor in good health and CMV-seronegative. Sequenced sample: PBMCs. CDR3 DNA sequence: TGTGCCAGCAGTGAAGACTTAGTTTCAACTAATGAAAAACTGTTTTTT. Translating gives CASSEDLVSTNEKLFF.